The 8 T cell receptor beta chains given below trace back to one sample, sequenced in a study of blood T cell repertoires in COVID-19 (TCRdb year 2020). The library was built by means of the immunoSEQ multiplex PCR assay. Drawn from immuneACCESS, this table holds only the in-frame rearrangements with V and J called that TCRdb kept. Clones are partly lost; checked studies trace under half to an unresolved V gene and leave the rest unexplained. Here the sample has about 150,000 clones; around 80% occur a single time. The top ten hold roughly 4.7% of the sample. Sequenced material: peripheral blood. The receptor source for this set is a woman in her 50s with acute or convalescent COVID-19.

The chain links TRBV2 to TRBJ2-1; D remains unclear. Germline V gives CDR1 SNHLY, CDR2 FYNNEI. The CDR3 spans 11 residues. Trimming cost V 6 bases and J 5 bases, with 5 bases left between them. CDR3 amino acids: CASSFNNEQFF. DNA of the CDR3: TGTGCCAGCAGCTTTAACAATGAGCAGTTCTTC.

This chain uses TRBV19 with TRBJ2-1; 15 bases fit TRBD2. CDR1 and CDR2 (germline): LNHDA, SQIVND (reference sequence). This CDR3 has 15 amino acids. V lost 4 bases, J lost 9 bases, and 4 bases stayed unmatched. The CDR3 coding sequence is TGTGCCAGTAGTACCCGGACTAGCGGGGGGGGTGAGCAGTTCTTC. Translated, it gives CASSTRTSGGGEQFF.

This chain links TRBV7-2 with TRBJ2-7, with 9 bases that match TRBD1. Germline trimming cut 1 base from V and 5 bases from J; bases unmatched to any gene: 9. The CDR3 loop spans 16 amino acids. Germline values: CDR1 SGHTA, CDR2 FQGNSA. CDR3 residues: CASSLVGTGIGDEQYF. The CDR3, as DNA: TGTGCCAGCAGCTTAGTAGGGACAGGGATCGGCGACGAGCAGTACTTC.

A remark on this clone: Other DNA sequences from this sample encode an identical CDR3 as well. The chain joins TRBV7-2 to TRBJ1-5; 7 bases are a match to TRBD1. Germline V gene sequence: CDR1 SGHTA, CDR2 FQGNSA. The V and J ends lost 5 bases and 1 base, in that order; junction bases with no gene match: 5. The CDR3 is made up of 15 amino acids. The CDR3 bases are TGTGCCAGCAGCCCAACAGGGGCGAGCAATCAGCCCCAGCATTTT. Amino acid sequence: CASSPTGASNQPQHF.

This rearrangement joins TRBV19 to TRBJ1-6, with D perhaps matching TRBD1 (6 bases). V gave up 4 bases and J gave up 6 bases, with 16 bases separating them. The CDR3 length is 16 residues. The germline CDR1 and CDR2 sequences are LNHDA and SQIVND (reference sequence). The CDR3 sequence: CASSTPRTDVNSPLHF. CDR3 nucleotide sequence: TGTGCCAGTAGTACCCCCCGGACAGACGTTAATTCACCCCTCCACTTT.

This chain uses TRBV20-1 with TRBJ1-5; 10 bases are a match to TRBD1. V shed 3 bases and J 2 bases; nucleotides not matched to a gene: 13. This CDR3 region has 18 residues. Germline-derived CDR1 and CDR2 are DFQATT and SNEGSKA (reference sequence). Written as DNA, the CDR3 is TGCAGTGCTAGTAGGGGACAGGGGTGGGAAGAGGGCAATCAGCCCCAGCATTTT. Translated, it gives CSASRGQGWEEGNQPQHF.

The chain carries TRBV19 and TRBJ1-1, with unresolved D. CDR3 size: 11 residues. Germline CDR1 reads LNHDA; CDR2 reads SQIVND (reference sequence). V was trimmed by 6 bases and J by 5 bases, leaving 7 bases between them. CDR3 protein: CASSGETEAFF. As DNA, the CDR3 is TGTGCCAGTAGCGGGGAGACTGAAGCTTTCTTT.

The sample holds many counts of this clone. The chain uses TRBV7-7 and TRBJ2-6; 8 bases map to TRBD1. J lost 0 bases, V lost 5 bases, and 6 bases had no gene match. Germline CDR1 SSHAT, CDR2 FNYEAQ (reference sequence). This CDR3 is 17 amino acids long. CDR3: CASSPGTGYSGANVLTF. The CDR3 DNA sequence: TGTGCCAGCAGCCCGGGGACAGGTTACTCTGGGGCCAACGTCCTGACTTTC. The whole variable domain, remainder taken from reference TRBV7-7 and TRBJ2-6, is GAGVSQSPRYKVTKRGQDVTLRCDPISSHATLYWYQQALGQGPEFLTYFNYEAQPDKSGLPSDRFSAERPEGSISTLTIQRTEQRDSAMYRCASSPGTGYSGANVLTFGAGSRLTVL.